Below, 17 T cell receptor beta chains from the same sample are listed, as sequenced in a study of shared clonotypes between healthy human individuals. Naive CD8 cells lacked CD45RO, underwent positive selection for CCR7 and left out terminally differentiated effector memory CD45RA+ cells. The data were produced by immunoSEQ multiplex PCR, yet TCRdb's version contains in-frame clones alone and is incomplete. The sample includes hundreds of thousands of clones, roughly nine tenths of them seen just once. The sequenced sample was naive CD8+ T cells sorted from blood. The receptors derive from a man aged 25 to 45 in good health.

The DNA for the CDR3 is TGCGCCAGCAGCCGCGGGTACGAGCAGTACTTC. Translating it yields CASSRGYEQYF. The chain has TRBV4-1 and TRBJ2-7, with D possibly being TRBD2 (5 bases). The V and J ends lost 4 bases and 4 bases respectively, with 5 bases between them. Germline CDR1 is MGHRA and CDR2 is YSYEKL. This CDR3 region has 11 residues.

Only one count was recorded for this clone. The chain carries TRBV7-9 and TRBJ2-7, with 9 bases identical to TRBD2. The germline CDR1 and CDR2 sequences are SEHNR and FQNEAQ (reference sequence). The CDR3 totals 14 residues. V gave up 2 bases and J gave up 5 bases; unmatched junction bases: 4. The CDR3 DNA reads as TGTGCCAGCAGCTTAATAGCGGGAGCCCACGAGCAGTACTTC. It yields the protein CASSLIAGAHEQYF.

Here the CDR3 reads CASSQEISGRLAGELFF. The CDR3 bases are TGTGCCAGCAGCCAAGAAATAAGCGGGAGACTCGCCGGGGAGCTGTTTTTT. V and J are TRBV4-2 and TRBJ2-2; 8 bases map to TRBD2. Germline V gene lookup returns CDR1 LGHNA and CDR2 YNFKEQ. V dropped 0 bases and J dropped 6; count of bases not matched to a gene: 9. The CDR3 spans 17 residues.

The rearrangement uses TRBV6-1 and TRBJ2-7; 11 positions match TRBD1. Germline values: CDR1 MNHNS, CDR2 SASEGT. Unmatched junction bases numbered 9, after V lost 5 bases and J lost 6 bases. This CDR3 is 15 amino acids long. The CDR3 coding sequence is TGTGCCAGCAGTAAAACCGGGACAGGGGGACCCGAGCAGTACTTC. Its protein product is CASSKTGTGGPEQYF.

The sample holds a few counts of this clone. The chain links TRBV27 to TRBJ2-1; D is possibly TRBD2 (5 bases). The germline V gene has CDR1 MNHEY and CDR2 SMNVEV (reference sequence). Trimming removed 8 bases at V and 8 bases at J, with 22 bases between. The CDR3 is made up of 15 amino acids. CDR3 coding DNA: TGTGCCAGCTCCCGCTGGGCTTCGGGGAAGGATGAGCAGTTCTTC. Its translation is CASSRWASGKDEQFF.

The CDR3 bases are TGTGCCAGCACGACTCGGACAGGGTCGTACGAGCAGTACTTC. Residues: CASTTRTGSYEQYF. This rearrangement joins TRBV27 to TRBJ2-7, with TRBD1 matching 8 bases. The V gene end was trimmed by 7 bases and the J gene end by 4 bases; junction bases not matched to a gene: 9. Germline assignment: CDR1 MNHEY and CDR2 SMNVEV (reference sequence). This CDR3 is built from 14 residues.

J is TRBJ2-7 and V is TRBV29-1, with TRBD1 matching over 7 bases. The CDR3 length is 14 residues. Germline CDR1 reads SQVTM; CDR2 reads ANQGSEA. Trimming took 5 bases from V and 2 from J; bases not matched to a gene: 9. DNA for the CDR3: TGCAGCGTTTTCGGTACAGGGGCTACCTACGAGCAGTACTTC. This sequence encodes CSVFGTGATYEQYF.

The chain uses TRBV18 and TRBJ2-1; D is ambiguous. CDR3 size: 14 residues. Germline CDR1 and CDR2: KGHSH and LQKENI. V was shortened by 2 bases and J by 6 bases, with 11 bases between the two germline ends. This CDR3 reads CASSPGSKSNEQFF. The CDR3 region has the DNA TGTGCCAGCTCACCAGGGTCTAAGAGCAATGAGCAGTTCTTC.

The V gene is TRBV28, the J gene TRBJ1-2; tentatively, D is TRBD1 (5 bases). Trimming cost V 2 bases and J 0 bases, with 19 bases left between them. The germline V gene has CDR1 MDHEN and CDR2 SYDVKM. This CDR3 is 18 amino acids long. Here the CDR3 DNA reads TGTGCCAGCAGTTTAAGGCGGTATGCAGGGAAATCTAACTATGGCTACACCTTC. This translates into CASSLRRYAGKSNYGYTF.

The chain couples TRBV19 to TRBJ1-1, with 7 positions matching TRBD1. V lost 8 bases to trimming and J lost 0 bases; unmatched junction nucleotides: 6. Per germline, CDR1 LNHDA and CDR2 SQIVND (reference sequence). The CDR3 consists of 14 residues. CDR3 coding DNA: TGTGCCAGTGGTACCAGGGGGATGAACACTGAAGCTTTCTTT. Translated, it gives CASGTRGMNTEAFF. The full variable domain, in which reference TRBV19 and TRBJ1-1 provide the parts outside the CDR3, is DGGITQSPKYLFRKEGQNVTLSCEQNLNHDAMYWYRQDPGQGLRLIYYSQIVNDFQKGDIAEGYSVSREKKESFPLTVTSAQKNPTAFYLCASGTRGMNTEAFFGQGTRLTVV.

The gene calls are TRBV7-3 and TRBJ2-7; D is undetermined. Germline values: CDR1 SGHTA, CDR2 FQGTGA. V lost 3 bases and J lost 3, with 9 bases in between. This CDR3 has 13 residues. CDR3 DNA: TGTGCCAGCAGCTTGAGTCCGATCTACGAGCAGTACTTC. It encodes CASSLSPIYEQYF.

This rearrangement joins TRBV4-3 to TRBJ2-1; 7 positions match TRBD2. The CDR3 consists of 16 residues. The V gene's germline CDR1 is LGHNA and CDR2 YSLEER. After removal of 0 bases from V and 4 bases from J, the junction contained 6 bases not matched to a gene. The CDR3 is CASSQEWRELYNEQFF. CDR3 DNA: TGCGCCAGCAGCCAAGAGTGGCGGGAGTTATACAATGAGCAGTTCTTC.

This clone showed up just once. This CDR3 reads CASGLTGLTSEAFF. The CDR3 DNA sequence: TGTGCCAGCGGATTAACAGGGCTTACCTCTGAAGCTTTCTTT. The chain uses TRBV27 and TRBJ1-1; a possible D gene is TRBD1 (6 bases). Germline V CDR1 and CDR2: MNHEY, SMNVEV (reference sequence). Deletions cut 8 bases from V and 6 bases from J, with 19 bases between. The CDR3 contains 14 residues.

The chain combines TRBV13 with TRBJ1-3; D gene uncertain. CDR3 length: 16 amino acids. Germline CDR1 and CDR2: PRHDT and FYEKMQ (reference sequence). The ends were cut back, 8 bases at V and 1 base at J, with 18 bases in the middle. In DNA, the CDR3 is TGTGCCAGCTCTACCCTGGCGGGTTCTTCTGGAAACACCATATATTTT. Translation gives CASSTLAGSSGNTIYF.

This chain links TRBV28 with TRBJ2-5; D may be TRBD1 (8 bases). CDR3 length equals 17 residues. Germline V gene lookup returns CDR1 MDHEN and CDR2 SYDVKM. Trimming cost V 3 bases and J 6 bases, with 23 bases left between them. The CDR3 nucleotides are TGTGCCAGCAGTTTTATCGGCGACAGGGGAGGGGTGCAGACCCAGTACTTC. Translation: CASSFIGDRGGVQTQYF.

The chain joins TRBV5-4 to TRBJ2-5, with TRBD1 as a possible D gene (5 bases). Trimming pared 0 bases from V and 5 bases from J, leaving 17 bases between. The CDR3 has 16 residues. Germline V gene data show CDR1 as SGHNT and CDR2 as YYREEE (reference sequence). CDR3 nucleotide sequence: TGTGCCAGCAGCTTGGGTGGGGCCCACCTTTTCGAGACCCAGTACTTC. Translated, it gives CASSLGGAHLFETQYF.

The chain uses TRBV28 and TRBJ2-1; tentatively, D is TRBD1 or TRBD2 (5 bases each). This CDR3 spans 17 amino acids. CDR1 MDHEN and CDR2 SYDVKM come from the germline V gene. V was pared by 4 bases and J by 0 bases, with 16 bases between. CDR3 nucleotide sequence: TGTGCCAGCAGTTCACTTCGGGGCCCGAGCTCCTACAATGAGCAGTTCTTC. It is translated as CASSSLRGPSSYNEQFF.